These 19 T cell receptor beta chains share one sample of origin, sequenced in a study of blood T cell repertoires in COVID-19. Repertoires were generated with immunoSEQ multiplex PCR, while TCRdb's copy carries only in-frame clones and drops some. Among roughly 190,000 clones listed, about 86% were seen once. The sequencing sample was made of peripheral blood. These receptors were taken from a human donor with acute or convalescent COVID-19. The donor label of this sample is uncertain.

The rearrangement links TRBV6-5 to TRBJ2-2, with TRBD1 identical over 7 bases. Germline CDR1 and CDR2: MNHEY and SVGAGI. This CDR3 is built from 14 residues. With V trimmed by 6 bases and J by 3 bases, 4 bases remained unmatched. CDR3 nucleotide sequence: TGTGCCAGCAGGAACAGGGGAGACACCGGGGAGCTGTTTTTT. It yields the protein CASRNRGDTGELFF.

J is TRBJ2-7 and V is TRBV12-2; the table assigns TRBD2, which was not confirmed against the DNA. TRBV12-2 is deemed a pseudogene. The CDR3 sequence is 17 residues long. CDR3 nucleotide sequence: TGTGCAAGTCGCTTCCCCCCGGAGAAGCGGTGCTCCTACGAGCAGTACTTC. Its protein product is CASRFPPEKRCSYEQYF.

In this sample, this clone turned up once. This sequence joins TRBV29-1 and TRBJ2-7, with 9 bases identical to TRBD1. The V gene end was trimmed by 7 bases and the J gene end by 2 bases; junction bases not matched to a gene: 3. There are 12 residues in the CDR3. Germline-derived CDR1 and CDR2 are SQVTM and ANQGSEA. The chain's CDR3 is CSAGTGTYEQYF. CDR3 nucleotides: TGCAGCGCAGGGACAGGGACCTACGAGCAGTACTTC.

Only a few counts were recorded for this clone. V is TRBV21-1 and J is TRBJ2-7; the table's D call, TRBD2, was not checked against the DNA. TRBV21-1 is a pseudogene segment. The CDR3 is made up of 15 amino acids. CDR3 bases: TGTGCCAGCAGCAAATCAGTGGAGAGCTCCTACGAGCAGTACTTC. Its translation is CASSKSVESSYEQYF.

This sequence joins TRBV5-1 and TRBJ1-2, with a possible D match to TRBD1 (6 bases). CDR3 length equals 14 residues. Trimming left V 0 bases short and J 5 bases short, with 11 bases between. CDR1 and CDR2 (germline): SGHRS, YFSETQ. The CDR3 spells CASSLEQGRYGYTF. As DNA, the CDR3 is TGCGCCAGCAGCTTGGAGCAGGGGCGGTATGGCTACACCTTC.

V usage is TRBV5-1 and J usage is TRBJ1-1, with D possibly matching TRBD1 (6 bases). This CDR3 comprises 16 residues. V lost 0 bases and J 3 bases, leaving 15 bases between the germline ends. The germline CDR1 and CDR2 sequences are SGHRS and YFSETQ. CDR3 sequence reads: CASSLARTAADTEAFF. In DNA, the CDR3 is TGCGCCAGCAGCTTGGCCCGGACAGCCGCGGACACTGAAGCTTTCTTT.

The gene calls are TRBV19 and TRBJ1-2; D perhaps matches TRBD1 (5 bases). The CDR3 runs 14 residues. V lost 4 bases and J lost 4, with 13 bases in between. Per the germline V gene, CDR1 is LNHDA and CDR2 is SQIVND (reference sequence). This chain's CDR3 is CASSTQGEGYGYTF. The CDR3 coding sequence is TGTGCCAGTAGTACCCAGGGCGAAGGCTATGGCTACACCTTC. The variable domain in full, with the rest retrieved from reference TRBV19 and TRBJ1-2, is DGGITQSPKYLFRKEGQNVTLSCEQNLNHDAMYWYRQDPGQGLRLIYYSQIVNDFQKGDIAEGYSVSREKKESFPLTVTSAQKNPTAFYLCASSTQGEGYGYTFGSGTRLTVV.

To note about this clone: At one of its ends the junction is not consistent with the germline gene, which may arise from a read error. The chain combines TRBV6-5 with TRBJ1-1; D might be TRBD1 (5 bases). This CDR3 is 13 amino acids long. Germline V lookup: CDR1 MNHEY, CDR2 SVGAGI. The CDR3 protein is CASSYFGATEAFF. CDR3 bases: TGTGCCAGCAGCTACTTTGGGGCCACTGAAGCTTTCTTT.

This sequence joins TRBV11-1 and TRBJ2-5; 9 nucleotides match TRBD2. V lost 3 bases, J lost 5 bases, and 7 bases stayed unmatched. This CDR3 spans 15 amino acids. The germline V gene encodes CDR1 SGHAT and CDR2 FQDESV (reference sequence). The CDR3 protein is CASSFGLAGRETQYF. CDR3 DNA: TGTGCCAGCAGCTTCGGCCTAGCGGGGCGGGAGACCCAGTACTTC.

This chain links TRBV9 with TRBJ2-1; 7 bases align to TRBD2. Germline-derived CDR1 and CDR2 are SGDLS and YYNGEE. The CDR3 totals 16 residues. Trimming cost V 3 bases and J 0 bases; bases outside gene matches: 6. CDR3 residues: CASSAAGTNSYNEQFF. The CDR3 nucleotides read TGTGCCAGCAGCGCAGCCGGGACTAACTCCTACAATGAGCAGTTCTTC.

Here the CDR3 reads CASSVEGNRGNKAFF. The CDR3, as DNA: TGTGCCAGCAGCGTAGAAGGGAACAGGGGGAACAAAGCTTTCTTT. This rearrangement joins TRBV9 to TRBJ1-1; TRBD1 matches 8 bases. The CDR3 extends over 15 amino acids. Germline CDR1 is SGDLS and CDR2 is YYNGEE. V lost 0 bases and J lost 9; bases outside the gene matches: 10. The full variable domain, its missing parts supplied by reference TRBV9 and TRBJ1-1, is DSGVTQTPKHLITATGQRVTLRCSPRSGDLSVYWYQQSLDQGLQFLIQYYNGEERAKGNILERFSAQQFPDLHSELNLSSLELGDSALYFCASSVEGNRGNKAFFGQGTRLTVV.

The rearrangement links TRBV15 to TRBJ2-5; D possibly corresponds to TRBD2 (6 bases). CDR3 size: 15 residues. Germline assignment: CDR1 LNHNV and CDR2 YYDKDF (reference sequence). V was pared by 0 bases and J by 5 bases, with 13 bases between. The CDR3 protein is CATSRDPGREETQYF. The CDR3 coding sequence is TGTGCCACCAGCAGAGATCCGGGACGGGAGGAGACCCAGTACTTC.

The chain links TRBV6-5 to TRBJ1-2; D ambiguous. Germline V gene data show CDR1 as MNHEY and CDR2 as SVGAGI. This CDR3 region has 15 residues. V shed 0 bases and J shed 4 bases, with 12 bases lying between them. The CDR3 DNA reads as TGTGCCAGCAGTTACTCGAGGTCCCAACTCTATGGCTACACCTTC. This encodes CASSYSRSQLYGYTF.

The chain recombines TRBV19 with TRBJ2-5; possibly TRBD1 for D (5 bases). Germline values: CDR1 LNHDA, CDR2 SQIVND (reference sequence). V shed 5 bases and J shed 5 bases, with 18 bases lying between them. The CDR3 totals 15 residues. This chain's CDR3 is CASSLTLGLWETQYF. The CDR3 bases are TGTGCCAGTAGTCTAACACTGGGGCTCTGGGAGACCCAGTACTTC.

The chain employs TRBV19 and TRBJ1-5; perhaps TRBD1 as D (5 bases). The V gene's germline CDR1 is LNHDA and CDR2 SQIVND (reference sequence). The germline V and J ends were trimmed by 3 bases and 4 bases, with 13 bases remaining between them. The CDR3 totals 15 residues. CDR3 sequence: CASSISGGVNQPQHF. CDR3 sequence (DNA): TGTGCCAGTAGTATTTCGGGGGGGGTTAATCAGCCCCAGCATTTT.

J is TRBJ2-2 and V is TRBV19; a weak D match, TRBD2 (6 bases). V lost 6 bases, J lost 1 base, and 15 bases lay in between. The CDR3 length is 16 residues. Germline CDR1 is LNHDA and CDR2 is SQIVND (reference sequence). CDR3 nucleotide sequence: TGTGCCAGTAGGTACCGCCCGGGGGTGAACACCGGGGAGCTGTTTTTT. Its translation is CASRYRPGVNTGELFF.

Only one count was recorded for this clone. The chain employs TRBV7-3 and TRBJ2-2; 10 nucleotides match TRBD2. CDR1 and CDR2 (germline): SGHTA, FQGTGA. CDR3 size: 15 residues. J lost 2 bases, V lost 5 bases, and 2 bases had no gene match. The CDR3, as DNA: TGTGCCAGCAGCCCACTAGCGGGAAACACCGGGGAGCTGTTTTTT. Translating it yields CASSPLAGNTGELFF.

CDR3 DNA: TGTGCCAGTAGCGACCTACTAAGGCGAAACACCATATATTTT. It translates to CASSDLLRRNTIYF. V is TRBV19 and J is TRBJ1-3; D gene ambiguous. Germline V gene sequence: CDR1 LNHDA, CDR2 SQIVND (reference sequence). With 6 bases removed from V and 5 bases from J, the gap between germline ends came to 14 bases. The CDR3 is made up of 14 amino acids.

The chain's CDR3 is CASSGGLAEETQYF. The CDR3 DNA reads as TGTGCCAGCAGTGGAGGGCTAGCGGAAGAGACCCAGTACTTC. This rearrangement joins TRBV2 to TRBJ2-5; 7 bases are shared with TRBD2. CDR3 length: 14 amino acids. CDR1 and CDR2 from the germline V gene are SNHLY and FYNNEI. Trimming at V came to 4 bases and at J to 3 bases, leaving 5 bases not matched to a gene.